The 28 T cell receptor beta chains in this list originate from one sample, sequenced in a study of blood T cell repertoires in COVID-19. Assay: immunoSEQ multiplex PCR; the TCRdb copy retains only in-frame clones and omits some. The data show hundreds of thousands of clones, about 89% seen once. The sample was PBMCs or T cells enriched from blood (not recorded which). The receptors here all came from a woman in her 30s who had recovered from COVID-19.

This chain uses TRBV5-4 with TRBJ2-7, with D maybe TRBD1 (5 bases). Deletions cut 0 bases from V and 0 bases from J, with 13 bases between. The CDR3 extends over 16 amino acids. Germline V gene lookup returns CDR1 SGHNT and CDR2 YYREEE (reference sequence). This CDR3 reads CASSLAGRASSYEQYF. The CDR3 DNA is TGTGCCAGCAGCTTGGCAGGCAGGGCGAGCTCCTACGAGCAGTACTTC.

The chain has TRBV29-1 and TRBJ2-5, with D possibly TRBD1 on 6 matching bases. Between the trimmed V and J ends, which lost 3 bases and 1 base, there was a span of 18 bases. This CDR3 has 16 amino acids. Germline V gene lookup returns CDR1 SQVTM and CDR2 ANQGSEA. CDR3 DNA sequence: TGCAGCGTTGATGTCTCGGCAGGGGTCTTCCAAGAGACCCAGTACTTC. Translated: CSVDVSAGVFQETQYF.

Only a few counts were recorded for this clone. This CDR3 reads CAWSVSDYYGYTF. The CDR3 coding sequence is TGTGCCTGGAGTGTATCCGACTACTATGGCTACACCTTC. This chain joins TRBV30 and TRBJ1-2; D not certain. The CDR3 loop spans 13 amino acids. CDR1 is GTSNPN, CDR2 SVGIG, per germline (reference sequence). V was pared by 0 bases and J by 3 bases, with 8 bases between.

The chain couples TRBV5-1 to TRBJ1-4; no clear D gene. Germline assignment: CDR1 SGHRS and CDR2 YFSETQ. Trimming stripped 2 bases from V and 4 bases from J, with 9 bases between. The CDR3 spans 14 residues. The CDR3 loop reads CASSLEEYNEKLFF. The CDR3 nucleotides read TGCGCCAGCAGCTTAGAGGAGTATAATGAAAAACTGTTTTTT. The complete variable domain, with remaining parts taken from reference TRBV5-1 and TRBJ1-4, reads KAGVTQTPRYLIKTRGQQVTLSCSPISGHRSVSWYQQTPGQGLQFLFEYFSETQRNKGNFPGRFSGRQFSNSRSEMNVSTLELGDSALYLCASSLEEYNEKLFFGSGTQLSVL.

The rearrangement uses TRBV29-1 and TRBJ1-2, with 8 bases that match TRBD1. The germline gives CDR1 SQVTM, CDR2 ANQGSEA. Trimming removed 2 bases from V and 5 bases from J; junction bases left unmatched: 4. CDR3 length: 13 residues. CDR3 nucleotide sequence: TGCAGCGTTGAACCAGGGGGCGGGTATGGCTACACCTTC. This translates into CSVEPGGGYGYTF.

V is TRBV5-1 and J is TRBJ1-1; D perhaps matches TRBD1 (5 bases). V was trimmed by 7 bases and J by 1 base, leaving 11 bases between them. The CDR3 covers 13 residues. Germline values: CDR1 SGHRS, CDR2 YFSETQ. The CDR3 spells CASAEGTNTEAFF. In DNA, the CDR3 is TGCGCCAGCGCGGAGGGGACGAACACTGAAGCTTTCTTT.

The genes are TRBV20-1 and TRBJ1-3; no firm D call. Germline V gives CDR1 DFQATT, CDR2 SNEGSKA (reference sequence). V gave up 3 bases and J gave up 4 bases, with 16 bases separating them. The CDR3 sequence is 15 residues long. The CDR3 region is CSASKGGAGGNTIYF. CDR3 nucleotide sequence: TGCAGTGCTAGTAAGGGTGGCGCGGGGGGAAACACCATATATTTT.

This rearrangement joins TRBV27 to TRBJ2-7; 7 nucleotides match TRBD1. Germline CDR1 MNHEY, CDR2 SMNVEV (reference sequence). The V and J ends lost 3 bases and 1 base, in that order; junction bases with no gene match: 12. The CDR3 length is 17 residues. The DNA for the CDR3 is TGTGCCAGCAGTTTTTTCCCGACAGGGAGACTTTCCTACGAGCAGTACTTC. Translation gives CASSFFPTGRLSYEQYF.

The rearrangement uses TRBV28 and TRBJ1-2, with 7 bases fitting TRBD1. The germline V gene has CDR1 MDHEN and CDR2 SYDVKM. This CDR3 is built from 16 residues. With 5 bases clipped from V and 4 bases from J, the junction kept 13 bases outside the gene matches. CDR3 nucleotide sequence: TGTGCCAGCAGTCTATCGGGACAGATAATAATCTATGGCTACACCTTC. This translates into CASSLSGQIIIYGYTF.

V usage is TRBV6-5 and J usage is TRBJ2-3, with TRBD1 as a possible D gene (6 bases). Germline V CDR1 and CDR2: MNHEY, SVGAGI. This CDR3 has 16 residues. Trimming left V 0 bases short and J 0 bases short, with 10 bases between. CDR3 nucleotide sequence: TGTGCCAGCAGTTACTCCGGGACAACAAGCACAGATACGCAGTATTTT. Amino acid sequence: CASSYSGTTSTDTQYF.

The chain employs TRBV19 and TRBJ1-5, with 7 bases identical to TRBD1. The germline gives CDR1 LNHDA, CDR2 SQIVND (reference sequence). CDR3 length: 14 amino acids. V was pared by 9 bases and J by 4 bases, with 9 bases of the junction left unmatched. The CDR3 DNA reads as TGTGCCAGCACGTTACAGGGACAGAATCAGCCCCAGCATTTT. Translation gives CASTLQGQNQPQHF. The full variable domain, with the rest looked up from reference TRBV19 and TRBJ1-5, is DGGITQSPKYLFRKEGQNVTLSCEQNLNHDAMYWYRQDPGQGLRLIYYSQIVNDFQKGDIAEGYSVSREKKESFPLTVTSAQKNPTAFYLCASTLQGQNQPQHFGDGTRLSIL.

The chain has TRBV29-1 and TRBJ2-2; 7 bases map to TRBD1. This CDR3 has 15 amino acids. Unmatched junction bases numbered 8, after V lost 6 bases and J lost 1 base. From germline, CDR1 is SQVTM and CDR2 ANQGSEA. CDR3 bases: TGCAGCGTGATCAAGGGGGCCCTGAACACCGGGGAGCTGTTTTTT. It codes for CSVIKGALNTGELFF.

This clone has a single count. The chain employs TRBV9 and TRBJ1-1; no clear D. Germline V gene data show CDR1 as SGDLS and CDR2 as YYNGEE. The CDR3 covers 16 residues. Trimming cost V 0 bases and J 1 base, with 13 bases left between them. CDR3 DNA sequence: TGTGCCAGCAGCGTAGCCGGGTCCCCTCAGAACACTGAAGCTTTCTTT. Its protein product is CASSVAGSPQNTEAFF.

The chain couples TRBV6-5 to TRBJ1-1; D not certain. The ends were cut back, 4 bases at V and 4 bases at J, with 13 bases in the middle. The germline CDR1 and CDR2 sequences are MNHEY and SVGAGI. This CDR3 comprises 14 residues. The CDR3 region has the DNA TGTGCCAGCAGTTCGTGGTCGTTCGGCACTGAAGCTTTCTTT. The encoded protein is CASSSWSFGTEAFF.

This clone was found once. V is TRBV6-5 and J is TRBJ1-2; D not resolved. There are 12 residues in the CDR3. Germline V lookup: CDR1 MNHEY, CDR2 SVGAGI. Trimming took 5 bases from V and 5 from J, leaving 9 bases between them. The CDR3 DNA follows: TGTGCCAGCAGTATAAACAGTTATGGCTACACCTTC. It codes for CASSINSYGYTF.

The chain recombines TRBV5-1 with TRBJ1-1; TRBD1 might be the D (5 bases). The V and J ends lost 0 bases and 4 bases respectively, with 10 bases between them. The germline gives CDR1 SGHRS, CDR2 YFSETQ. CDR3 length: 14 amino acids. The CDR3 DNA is TGCGCCAGCAGCTTGGCCTCAGGGATCACTGAAGCTTTCTTT. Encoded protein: CASSLASGITEAFF. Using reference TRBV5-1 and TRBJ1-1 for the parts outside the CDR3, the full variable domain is KAGVTQTPRYLIKTRGQQVTLSCSPISGHRSVSWYQQTPGQGLQFLFEYFSETQRNKGNFPGRFSGRQFSNSRSEMNVSTLELGDSALYLCASSLASGITEAFFGQGTRLTVV.

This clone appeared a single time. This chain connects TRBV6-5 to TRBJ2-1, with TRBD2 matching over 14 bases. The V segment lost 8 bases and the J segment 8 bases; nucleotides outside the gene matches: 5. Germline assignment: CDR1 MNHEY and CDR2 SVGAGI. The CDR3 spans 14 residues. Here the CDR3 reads CASRWGLAGDEQFF. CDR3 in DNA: TGTGCCAGCCGCTGGGGACTAGCGGGAGATGAGCAGTTCTTC.

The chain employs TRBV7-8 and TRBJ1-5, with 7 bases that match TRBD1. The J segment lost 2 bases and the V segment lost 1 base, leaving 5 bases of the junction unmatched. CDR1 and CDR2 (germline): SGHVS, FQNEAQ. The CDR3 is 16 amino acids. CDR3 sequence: CASSLGTGTGNQPQHF. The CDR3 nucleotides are TGTGCCAGCAGCTTAGGTACCGGGACAGGCAATCAGCCCCAGCATTTT. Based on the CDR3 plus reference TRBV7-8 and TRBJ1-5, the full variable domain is GAGVSQSPRYKVAKRGQDVALRCDPISGHVSLFWYQQALGQGPEFLTYFQNEAQLDKSGLPSDRFFAERPEGSVSTLKIQRTQQEDSAVYLCASSLGTGTGNQPQHFGDGTRLSIL.

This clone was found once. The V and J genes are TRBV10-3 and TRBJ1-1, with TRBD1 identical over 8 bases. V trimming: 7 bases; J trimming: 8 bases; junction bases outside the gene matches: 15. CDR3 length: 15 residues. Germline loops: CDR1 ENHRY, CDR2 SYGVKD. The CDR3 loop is CAITSRTGPTQEAFF. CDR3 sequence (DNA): TGTGCCATCACCTCGCGGACAGGGCCTACCCAAGAAGCTTTCTTT.

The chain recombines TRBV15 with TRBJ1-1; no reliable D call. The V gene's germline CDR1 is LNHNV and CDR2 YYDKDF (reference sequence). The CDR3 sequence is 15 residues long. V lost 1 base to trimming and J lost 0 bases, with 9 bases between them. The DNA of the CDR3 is TGTGCCACCAGCAGAGGAAGAGGTTTGAACACTGAAGCTTTCTTT. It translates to CATSRGRGLNTEAFF.

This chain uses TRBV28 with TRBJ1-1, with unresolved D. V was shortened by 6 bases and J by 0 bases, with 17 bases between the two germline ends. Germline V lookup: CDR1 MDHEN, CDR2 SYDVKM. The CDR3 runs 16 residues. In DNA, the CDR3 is TGTGCCAGCAGACTGATTACCACTCTTATGAACACTGAAGCTTTCTTT. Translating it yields CASRLITTLMNTEAFF.

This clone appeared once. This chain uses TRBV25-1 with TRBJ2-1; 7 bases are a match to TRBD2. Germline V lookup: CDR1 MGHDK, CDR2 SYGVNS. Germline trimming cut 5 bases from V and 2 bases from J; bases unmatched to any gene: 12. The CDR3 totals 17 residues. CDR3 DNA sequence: TGTGCCAGCAGTTCTTATACCGGGACTACCGCCTACAATGAGCAGTTCTTC. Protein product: CASSSYTGTTAYNEQFF.

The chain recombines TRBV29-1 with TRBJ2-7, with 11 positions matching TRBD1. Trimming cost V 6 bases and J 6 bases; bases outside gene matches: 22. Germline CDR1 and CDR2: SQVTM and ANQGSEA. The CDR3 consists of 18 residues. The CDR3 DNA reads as TGCAGCGTGAGTTTAGTCTTAGGGTTCACCGGGACAGGGGGCGAGCAGTACTTC. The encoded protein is CSVSLVLGFTGTGGEQYF.

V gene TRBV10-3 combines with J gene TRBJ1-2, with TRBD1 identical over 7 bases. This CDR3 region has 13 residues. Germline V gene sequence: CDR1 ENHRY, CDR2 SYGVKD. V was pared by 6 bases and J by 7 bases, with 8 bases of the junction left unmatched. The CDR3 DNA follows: TGTGCCATCAGCGGACAGGAGGGGGGTGGCTACACCTTC. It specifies CAISGQEGGGYTF.

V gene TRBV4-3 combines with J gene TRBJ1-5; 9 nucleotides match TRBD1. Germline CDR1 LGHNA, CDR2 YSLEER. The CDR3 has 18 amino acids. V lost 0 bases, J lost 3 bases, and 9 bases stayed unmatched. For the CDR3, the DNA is TGCGCCAGCAGCCAAGACGCGACGGACAGGGGATACAATCAGCCCCAGCATTTT. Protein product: CASSQDATDRGYNQPQHF.

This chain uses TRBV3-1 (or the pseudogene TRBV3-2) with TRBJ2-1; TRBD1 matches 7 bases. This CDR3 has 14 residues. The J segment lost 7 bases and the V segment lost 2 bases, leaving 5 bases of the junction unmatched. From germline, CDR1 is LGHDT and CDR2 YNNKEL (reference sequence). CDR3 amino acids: CASSQIQGTNEQFF. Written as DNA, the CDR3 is TGTGCCAGCAGCCAAATACAGGGGACGAATGAGCAGTTCTTC.

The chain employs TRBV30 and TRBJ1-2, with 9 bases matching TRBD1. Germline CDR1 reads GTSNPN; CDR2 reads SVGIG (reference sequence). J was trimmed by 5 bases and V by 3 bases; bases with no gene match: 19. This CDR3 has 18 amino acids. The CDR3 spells CAWRRTGASISEPYGYTF. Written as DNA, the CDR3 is TGTGCCTGGAGACGGACAGGGGCCTCCATCTCTGAACCTTATGGCTACACCTTC.

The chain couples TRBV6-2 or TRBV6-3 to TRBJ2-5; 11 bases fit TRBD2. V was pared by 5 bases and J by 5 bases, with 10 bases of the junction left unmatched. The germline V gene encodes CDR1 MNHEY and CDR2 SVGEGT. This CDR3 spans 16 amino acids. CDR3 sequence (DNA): TGTGCCAGCAGTCGGGCTAGCGGGGGGCGTGTGGAGACCCAGTACTTC. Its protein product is CASSRASGGRVETQYF.